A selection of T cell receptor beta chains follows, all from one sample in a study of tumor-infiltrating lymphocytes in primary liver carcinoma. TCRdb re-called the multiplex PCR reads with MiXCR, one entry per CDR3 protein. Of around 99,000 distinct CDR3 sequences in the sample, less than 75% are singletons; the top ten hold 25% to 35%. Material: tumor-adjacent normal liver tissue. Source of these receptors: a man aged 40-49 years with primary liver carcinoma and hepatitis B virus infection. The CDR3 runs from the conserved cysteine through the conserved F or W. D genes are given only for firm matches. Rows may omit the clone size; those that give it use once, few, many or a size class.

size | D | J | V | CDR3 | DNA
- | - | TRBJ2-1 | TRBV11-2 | CASSPEGWLAEGWQFF | TGTGCCAGCAGCCCCGAAGGGTGGCTAGCAGAGGGGTGGCAGTTCTTC
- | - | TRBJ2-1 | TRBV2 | CARSIQGDSYNEQFF | TGTGCCAGGAGTATTCAGGGAGACTCCTACAATGAGCAGTTCTTC
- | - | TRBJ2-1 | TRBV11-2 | CANNPGGNSYNEQFF | TGTGCCAACAACCCGGGGGGCAACTCCTACAATGAGCAGTTCTTC
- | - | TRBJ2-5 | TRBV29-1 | CSVTVGTVTQYF | TGCAGCGTTACCGTCGGCACGGTGACCCAATACTTC
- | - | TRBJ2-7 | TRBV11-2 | CASTLEYGNYEQYF | TGTGCCAGCACCTTAGAGTACGGGAACTACGAGCAATACTTC
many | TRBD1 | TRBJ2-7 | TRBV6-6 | CASSYSPGQGVGYEQYF | TGTGCCAGCAGTTACTCTCCTGGGCAGGGGGTCGGGTACGAGCAGTACTTC
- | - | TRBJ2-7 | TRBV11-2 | CVSNLADTAYEQYF | TGTGTCAGCAACTTAGCCGACACTGCCTACGAGCAGTACTTC
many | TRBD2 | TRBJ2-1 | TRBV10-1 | CASSERLGGLTSGTINEQFF | TGCGCCAGCAGTGAGAGGTTGGGGGGCCTGACTAGCGGGACTATTAATGAGCAGTTCTTC
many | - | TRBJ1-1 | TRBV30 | CAWSGQEWAEAFF | TGTGCCTGGAGTGGTCAGGAGTGGGCTGAAGCTTTCTTT
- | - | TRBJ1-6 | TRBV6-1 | CVSSEVGIGANSPLHF | TGCGTCAGCAGTGAAGTGGGAATAGGGGCTAATTCACCCCTCCACTTT
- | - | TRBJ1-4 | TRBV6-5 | CASNYNWDSALNEKLLF | TGTGCCAGCAATTACAATTGGGATTCGGCGCTTAATGAAAAACTGTTATTT
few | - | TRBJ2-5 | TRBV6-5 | CASSSPGSRETQYF | TGTGCCAGCAGTAGCCCCGGCTCCAGGGAGACCCAGTACTTC
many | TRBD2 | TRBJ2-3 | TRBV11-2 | CASSLLIAGGRTDTQYF | TGTGCCAGCAGCTTACTCATAGCGGGAGGCCGCACAGATACGCAGTATTTT
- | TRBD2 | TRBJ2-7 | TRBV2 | CVSRPGTTRGEQYF | TGTGTCAGCAGGCCCGGGACTACCCGGGGTGAGCAGTACTTC
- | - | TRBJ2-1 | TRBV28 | CASSLGGVQGGGEFF | TGTGCCAGCAGTTTAGGCGGAGTTCAAGGAGGAGGAGAGTTCTTC
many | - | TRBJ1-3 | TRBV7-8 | CASSLAYDPGDGNTIYF | TGTGCCAGCAGCTTAGCTTATGACCCAGGGGATGGAAACACCATATATTTT
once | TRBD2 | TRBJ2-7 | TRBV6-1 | CANSPSGIVPWEQYF | TGTGCCAACAGCCCCAGCGGGATCGTTCCTTGGGAGCAGTACTTC
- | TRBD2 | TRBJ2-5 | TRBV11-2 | CASGGVDQETQYF | TGTGCGAGCGGGGGGGTGGACCAGGAGACCCAGTACTTC
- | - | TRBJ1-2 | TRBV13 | CAGSLGLGSTF | TGTGCCGGCAGCTTAGGACTGGGCTCCACCTTC
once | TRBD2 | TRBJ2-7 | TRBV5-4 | CASSKILTGGDEQYF | TGTGCCAGCAGCAAGATCCTAACGGGAGGCGACGAGCAATACTTC
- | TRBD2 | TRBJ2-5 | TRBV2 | CASSSSGRPMGETQYF | TGTGCCAGCAGTTCTAGCGGGAGACCAATGGGGGAGACCCAGTACTTC
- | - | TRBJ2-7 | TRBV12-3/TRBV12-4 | CASSPWVVESYEHYF | TGTGCCAGCAGTCCCTGGGTAGTTGAATCCTACGAGCATTATTTC
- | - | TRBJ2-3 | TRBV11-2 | CASILGSDSSTDTQYF | TGTGCGAGCATCTTAGGGTCGGATTCTAGCACAGATACGCAATATTTT
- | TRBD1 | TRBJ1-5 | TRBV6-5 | CAGKTGGFNQPQHF | TGTGCTGGCAAGACAGGGGGCTTTAATCAGCCCCAGCATTTT
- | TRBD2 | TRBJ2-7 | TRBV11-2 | CASSSSGNLHEQYF | TGTGCCAGCAGTTCTAGCGGGAACCTCCACGAGCAGTACTTC
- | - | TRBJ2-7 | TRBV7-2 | CASSLVESSLYGQYF | TGTGCCAGCAGCTTAGTTGAGAGTTCTCTCTACGGGCAGTACTTC
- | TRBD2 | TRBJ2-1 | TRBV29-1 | CSVLPSGCYNEQFF | TGCAGCGTTCTTCCTAGCGGGTGCTACAATGAGCAGTTCTTC
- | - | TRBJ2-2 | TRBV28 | CASRIQGLANTEELFF | TGTGCCAGCAGAATCCAGGGCCTTGCGAACACCGAGGAGCTGTTTTTT
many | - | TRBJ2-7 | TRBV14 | CASSSRYRDSSYEQYF | TGTGCCAGCAGCTCGCGCTACAGGGACTCATCCTACGAGCAGTACTTC
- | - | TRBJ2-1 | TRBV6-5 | CASWDPTNEQFF | TGTGCCAGCTGGGACCCCACCAATGAGCAGTTCTTC
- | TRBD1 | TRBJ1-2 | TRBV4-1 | CAGSRVEGAGYYGYTF | TGCGCCGGCAGCCGAGTGGAGGGGGCAGGATACTATGGCTACACCTTC
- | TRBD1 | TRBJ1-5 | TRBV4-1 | CANSQDGQVGQPQHF | TGCGCCAACAGCCAAGACGGACAGGTGGGACAGCCCCAGCATTTT
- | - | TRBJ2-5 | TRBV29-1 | CNSRTEKETQYF | TGCAACTCCAGGACAGAGAAAGAGACCCAGTACTTC
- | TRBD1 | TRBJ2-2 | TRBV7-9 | CASIADRDTGELFF | TGTGCCAGCATCGCCGACAGGGACACCGGGGAGCTGTTTTTT
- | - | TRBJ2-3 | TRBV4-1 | CASSPTPRAGQDTRYF | TGCGCCAGCAGCCCAACACCACGAGCGGGACAAGATACGCGGTACTTT
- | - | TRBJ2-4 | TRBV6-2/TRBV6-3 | CASRGVMSKNIQYF | TGTGCCAGCAGGGGGGTAATGAGTAAAAACATTCAGTACTTC
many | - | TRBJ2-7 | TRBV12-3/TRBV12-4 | CASSLTPRGIDEQYF | TGTGCCAGCAGTTTAACCCCCAGGGGCATCGACGAGCAGTACTTC
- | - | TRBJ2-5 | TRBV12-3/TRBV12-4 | CASGQSRRVTQYF | TGTGCCAGCGGGCAGTCTCGTCGAGTGACCCAGTATTTC
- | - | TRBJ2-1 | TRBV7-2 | CTGSLRGALASYGSYNEQFF | TGTACCGGCAGCTTAAGGGGGGCCCTAGCGTCCTACGGCTCCTACAATGAGCAGTTCTTC
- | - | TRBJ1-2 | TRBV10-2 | CTNTQGGGFGYTF | TGCACCAACACCCAAGGGGGAGGGTTCGGCTACACCTTC
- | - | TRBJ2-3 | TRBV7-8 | CASSPTIQSTDTQYF | TGTGCCAGCAGCCCGACAATCCAAAGCACAGATACACAGTATTTT
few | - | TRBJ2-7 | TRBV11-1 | CASSSSRDSSYEQYF | TGTGCCAGCAGCTCATCCCGGGACTCCTCCTACGAGCAGTACTTC
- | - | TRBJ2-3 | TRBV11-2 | CASSYASTETQYF | TGTGCTAGCAGCTATGCCTCCACAGAAACGCAGTATTTT
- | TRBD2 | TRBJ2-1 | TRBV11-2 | CASSSSAGPTCNEQFF | TGTGCCAGCAGCTCCTCAGCGGGACCCACGTGCAATGAGCAGTTCTTC
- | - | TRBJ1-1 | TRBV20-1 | CSARDGGWIGTEAFF | TGCAGTGCTAGAGACGGGGGGTGGATTGGCACTGAAGCTTTCTTT
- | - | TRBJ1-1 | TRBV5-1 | CASAGFSSNTEAFF | TGCGCCAGCGCCGGCTTCTCCTCCAACACTGAAGCTTTCTTT
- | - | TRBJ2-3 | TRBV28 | CANRFPNTDTQYF | TGTGCCAACAGGTTCCCCAACACAGATACGCAGTATTTT
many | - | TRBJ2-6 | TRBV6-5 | CASSTTGTSGANVLTF | TGTGCCAGCAGCACGACGGGAACCTCTGGGGCCAACGTCCTGACTTTC
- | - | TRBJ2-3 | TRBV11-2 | CASSEWDRYTDTQYF | TGTGCCAGCAGCGAATGGGATAGGTACACAGATACGCAGTATTTT
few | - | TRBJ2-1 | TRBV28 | CASSLQAAASYNEQFF | TGTGCCAGCAGTTTACAGGCAGCCGCCTCCTACAATGAGCAGTTCTTC
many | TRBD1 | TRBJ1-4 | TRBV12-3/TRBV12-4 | CASSPDGQGEEKLFF | TGTGCCAGCAGTCCCGATGGACAGGGAGAAGAAAAACTGTTTTTT
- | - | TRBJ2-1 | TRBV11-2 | CASSQTTVYGEQFF | TGTGCCAGCAGCCAGACTACCGTGTACGGTGAGCAGTTCTTC